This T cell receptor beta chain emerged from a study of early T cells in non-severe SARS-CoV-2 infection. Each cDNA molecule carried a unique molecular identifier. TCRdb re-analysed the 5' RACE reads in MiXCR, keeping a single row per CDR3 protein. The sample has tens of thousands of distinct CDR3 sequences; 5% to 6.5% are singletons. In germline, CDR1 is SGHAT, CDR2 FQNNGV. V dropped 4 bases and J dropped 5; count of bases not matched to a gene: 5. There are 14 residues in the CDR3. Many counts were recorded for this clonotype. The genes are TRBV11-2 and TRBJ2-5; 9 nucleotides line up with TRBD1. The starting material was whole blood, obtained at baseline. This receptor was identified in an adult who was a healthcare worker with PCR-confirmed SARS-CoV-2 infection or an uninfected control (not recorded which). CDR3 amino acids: CASSSVGQGETQYF. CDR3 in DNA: TGTGCCAGCAGCTCAGTTGGACAGGGGGAGACCCAGTACTTC.